Below are 21 T cell receptor beta chains sequenced from a single sample in a study of T cells expressing NK-cell markers. TCRdb reanalyzed the 5' RACE reads, giving one entry per CDR3 protein sequence and no DNA. The sample totals about 550,000 distinct CDR3 sequences. The sample consisted of blood T cells: a sorted CD56 or NKG2C T cell subset, CD4+ or CD8+ T cells, or bulk PBMC T cells (not recorded which). All receptors derive from a man younger than 35 in good health.

J is TRBJ2-1 and V is TRBV11-2; TCRdb proposes TRBD1, but this gene call is untestable without DNA. The CDR3 contains 16 residues. Germline CDR1 is SGHAT and CDR2 is FQNNGV. The CDR3 reads CASSLESLAQGREQFF.

The rearrangement uses TRBV28 and TRBJ2-2. Germline lookup yields CDR1 MDHEN and CDR2 SYDVKM. The CDR3 is 16 amino acids. CDR3 residues: CASTKLRVSNTGELFF.

V gene TRBV7-8 combines with J gene TRBJ1-1; the TCRdb D gene call, TRBD1, has no DNA to confirm it. The CDR3 sequence is 19 residues long. Germline-derived CDR1 and CDR2 are SGHVS and FQNEAQ. The CDR3 protein is CASSLPQGQGLEKNTEAFF.

This chain uses TRBV20-1 with TRBJ2-7; TCRdb designates TRBD2, a call that cannot be tested without DNA. The CDR3 covers 18 residues. Germline CDR1 DFQATT, CDR2 SNEGSKA (reference sequence). The CDR3 loop reads CSARATTSQPSPSYEQYF.

V usage is TRBV14 and J usage is TRBJ2-7. The germline CDR1 and CDR2 sequences are SGHDN and FVKESK. The CDR3 contains 15 residues. This CDR3 reads CASSSNRRVAYEQYF.

The chain carries TRBV28 and TRBJ1-1; TCRdb outputs TRBD1, but without DNA this stays unchecked. This CDR3 comprises 13 residues. Germline V gene lookup returns CDR1 MDHEN and CDR2 SYDVKM. Here the CDR3 reads CASIPTGNTEAFF.

The rearrangement uses TRBV10-3 and TRBJ2-1; there is no DNA to check the TCRdb D call of TRBD1. Germline V gives CDR1 ENHRY, CDR2 SYGVKD. There are 18 residues in the CDR3. The CDR3 protein is CAISDVVRGQGNYNEQFF.

V gene TRBV30 combines with J gene TRBJ2-2; TCRdb calls TRBD2, which cannot be checked without DNA. In germline, CDR1 is GTSNPN, CDR2 SVGIG (reference sequence). The CDR3 has 15 residues. The CDR3 protein is CASPGAGGHTGELFF. The complete variable domain, with remaining parts taken from reference TRBV30 and TRBJ2-2, reads SQTIHQWPATLVQPVGSPLSLECTVEGTSNPNLYWYRQAAGRGLQLLFYSVGIGQISSEVPQNLSASRPQDRQFILSSKKLLLSDSGFYLCASPGAGGHTGELFFGEGSRLTVL.

This chain joins TRBV4-1 and TRBJ2-6. The length of the CDR3 is 21 residues. Germline loops: CDR1 MGHRA, CDR2 YSYEKL. CDR3 sequence reads: CASSQRMLLGPSGSGANVLTF.

The gene calls are TRBV18 and TRBJ1-1; TCRdb designates TRBD1, a call that cannot be tested without DNA. Germline V CDR1 and CDR2: KGHSH, LQKENI. This CDR3 is 17 amino acids long. Here the CDR3 reads CASSPGQGGPLNTEAFF.

The chain combines TRBV6-1 with TRBJ1-5; TCRdb's D gene call, TRBD1, goes unchecked for lack of DNA. Germline CDR1 and CDR2: MNHNS and SASEGT. The CDR3 length is 15 residues. CDR3 loop: CASSEGSGFGQPQHF.

The V call is TRBV27, the J call TRBJ2-3. The CDR3 length is 15 residues. CDR1 is MNHEY and CDR2 is SMNVEV in the germline V gene (reference sequence). The CDR3 loop is CASSFVVESTDTQYF.

The V call is TRBV10-2, the J call TRBJ2-3. The CDR3 is made up of 11 amino acids. Germline loops: CDR1 WSHSY, CDR2 SAAADI. CDR3 loop: CASRSADTQYF.

The rearrangement joins TRBV10-3 to TRBJ2-5; TCRdb's D gene call, TRBD1, goes unchecked for lack of DNA. CDR1 and CDR2 (germline): ENHRY, SYGVKD. The CDR3 totals 15 residues. The CDR3: CAISEPRGAEETQYF.

The chain links TRBV23-1 to TRBJ1-3. TRBV23-1 is designated an ORF whose function remains uncertain. The CDR3 is 15 amino acids. CDR3 residues: CASSQPDRPGNTIYF.

The chain uses TRBV6-2 or TRBV6-3 and TRBJ2-5; TCRdb's D call of TRBD2 is untestable without DNA. The germline V gene encodes CDR1 MNHEY and CDR2 SVGEGT. This CDR3 comprises 14 residues. The CDR3: CASSGGGWQETQYF.

The V gene is TRBV20-1, the J gene TRBJ1-5; with no DNA, the TCRdb D assignment of TRBD1 cannot be verified. There are 16 residues in the CDR3. Germline lookup yields CDR1 DFQATT and CDR2 SNEGSKA (reference sequence). CDR3: CSARGPFGVSNQPQHF.

The genes are TRBV7-9 and TRBJ1-1; TCRdb proposes TRBD1, but this gene call is untestable without DNA. Germline CDR1 is SEHNR and CDR2 is FQNEAQ (reference sequence). There are 14 residues in the CDR3. This CDR3 is CASSPIAGDTEAFF.

The chain is built from TRBV20-1 and TRBJ1-2; TCRdb indicates TRBD1, and absent DNA this call remains unverified. This CDR3 is built from 13 residues. Germline values: CDR1 DFQATT, CDR2 SNEGSKA (reference sequence). This chain's CDR3 is CSARAQGAHGYTF.

The V gene is TRBV20-1, the J gene TRBJ2-1; TCRdb calls TRBD2, which cannot be checked without DNA. Germline V lookup: CDR1 DFQATT, CDR2 SNEGSKA (reference sequence). The CDR3 is 19 residues long. This chain's CDR3 is CSALVRGTSGTEPHNEQFF.

CDR3 sequence reads: CSARDRGQGAWDEQFF. The chain links TRBV20-1 to TRBJ2-1; TCRdb's D call, TRBD1, is unchecked because there is no DNA. The CDR3 runs 16 residues. From germline, CDR1 is DFQATT and CDR2 SNEGSKA (reference sequence).